These T cell receptor beta chains were read from a single sample in a study of memory CD4+ T cells and cytomegalovirus serostatus. Some clones are missing from TCRdb's copy, which holds only in-frame ones; the method was immunoSEQ multiplex PCR. The table has approximately 74,000 clones, about 80% seen once. The sequenced sample consisted of memory CD4+ T cells from blood. The receptors here all came from an adult in good health and CMV-seropositive. CDR3s include the opening cysteine and the closing phenylalanine or tryptophan. Fields, in order: V gene, clone size, J gene, D gene, CDR3 protein, CDR3 DNA. A D gene is named only where the DNA matches it firmly. Clone size is given for some rows only: seen once, a few or many times, or a class if the clone is expanded.

>TRBV10-3|.|TRBJ2-7|TRBD1
CAIEGQGAYEQYF
TGTGCCATCGAGGGACAGGGGGCTTACGAGCAGTACTTC
>TRBV15|.|TRBJ1-1|.
CATSSRRRANTEAFF
TGTGCCACCAGCAGCCGCCGTCGGGCCAACACTGAAGCTTTCTTT
>TRBV10-3|.|TRBJ1-4|.
CAISETEGTNEKLFF
TGTGCCATCAGTGAAACGGAGGGAACTAATGAAAAACTGTTTTTT
>TRBV19|.|TRBJ1-1|.
CASSIRGNTEAFF
TGTGCCAGTAGTATAAGGGGGAACACTGAAGCTTTCTTT
>TRBV6-5|.|TRBJ1-1|.
CASSPRGGAIAEAFF
TGTGCCAGCAGTCCCCGTGGGGGGGCAATTGCTGAAGCTTTCTTT
>TRBV19|.|TRBJ2-4|TRBD2
CATSTSSGIQYF
TGTGCCACCAGCACCAGTAGCGGGATTCAGTACTTC
>TRBV6-1|once|TRBJ1-2|.
CASSETVGLLGGYTF
TGTGCCAGCAGTGAAACGGTGGGGCTCCTTGGAGGCTACACCTTC
>TRBV30|few|TRBJ2-5|TRBD2
CACSSGHPRETQYF
TGTGCCTGCTCTAGCGGCCATCCGAGAGAGACCCAGTACTTC
>TRBV6-1|.|TRBJ2-7|.
CASSPQGLGEQYF
TGTGCCAGCAGCCCACAGGGATTGGGCGAGCAGTACTTC
>TRBV4-2|.|TRBJ2-3|TRBD2
CASSQRTSGGGEQYF
TGTGCCAGCAGCCAGCGGACTAGCGGGGGAGGGGAGCAGTATTTT